This T cell receptor beta chain was captured by sequencing in a study of blood T cell repertoires in COVID-19 (dated by TCRdb to 2018 to 2020). General notes on the study: The collaborator samples originated in the United States, Italy and Spain and spanned the acute and convalescent phases of COVID-19. The prospective study material was composed of cDNA or gDNA derived from T cells, B-cell-depleted T cells, or PBMCs. The dataset comprised deeply sampled blood TCRbeta repertoires from subjects exposed to, actively infected with, or recovered from COVID-19. The repertoires were released in a freely available public database intended as a resource for research on the immune response to SARS-CoV-2. The samples were drawn from the first 160 participants of the ongoing ImmuneRACE study and from 1,254 subjects provided by 6 global collaborators. Sample metadata almost always included a de-identified subject ID, COVID-19 status, age in years and sex. Where available, HLA class I and class II types were taken from metadata supplied by the sample provider and were not determined by assay-based typing.

Results the study describes overall, beyond this receptor: The quantity of clinical and demographic metadata differed by source and by participant and was supplied without curation.

Concerning this clone: The target of this receptor is not known. Per-base qualities were not stored, and no clone one base away is much larger.

The immunoSEQ Assay, a bias-controlled multiplex PCR, was used to amplify TCRbeta CDR3 regions from genomic DNA. Concerning the study's data processing: The number of nucleated cells in each sample was estimated by amplification of reference gene primers within the assay. To quantify the absolute abundance of each unique TCRbeta CDR3 rearrangement, sequence reads were collapsed and filtered. For each sample, productive Simpson clonality was calculated as the square root of Simpson's diversity index over productive rearrangements. Not all clones reach the TCRdb copy of this immuneACCESS table, which keeps in-frame sequences only. Checked studies attribute under half of the gap to unresolved V genes and leave the rest unexplained. V and J calls plus clone size are reproduced from that table; the DNA served to infer D and trimming. The table for this sample lists about 320,000 clones; around 83% of them were counted only once. The top ten constitute around 1.2% of the sample.

Collaborating institutions collected whole blood in K2EDTA tubes following their own protocols. For TCRbeta analysis, collaborators shipped samples in one of three forms: frozen whole blood, isolated PBMCs, or DNA extracted from either of those sample types. The germline V gene (reference sequence) supplies CDR1 MNHEY and CDR2 SMNVEV. V is pared back by 2 bases and J by 6 bases, with 8 bases lying between the germline termini. From cysteine to phenylalanine, the CDR3 is 14 amino acids long. Kept here is only the CDR3 DNA, which spans 42 bases and is read in frame from base 1. Sequenced material: peripheral blood. The sequence is built from TRBV27 and TRBJ1-6, with the D gene too uncertain to name. The sequence derives from a woman in her 50s with acute or convalescent COVID-19. CDR3 protein: CASSLGGFNSPLHF. The DNA sequence follows: TGTGCCAGCAGTTTAGGAGGGTTTAATTCACCCCTCCACTTT.